This is a list of T cell receptor beta chains from one sample in a study of cytomegalovirus exposure and HLA in healthy donors. Measured with immunoSEQ multiplex PCR; TCRdb has only the in-frame clones, and not every one. This table has over 150,000 clones, approximately 76% appearing once. Sequenced input: PBMCs. All receptors derive from a man aged 60 to 75 in good health and CMV-seronegative. CDR3s include the opening cysteine and the closing phenylalanine or tryptophan. Each record gives: D gene, clone size, V gene, J gene, CDR3 length, CDR3 protein, CDR3 DNA. The D gene is left open where the match is weak. The size of a clone is reported for some rows only, either as once, few or many, or as a class for expanded clones.

D: TRBD2; size: .; V: TRBV29-1; J: TRBJ2-5; length: 13; CDR3: CSGEGLGHPTQYF; DNA: TGCAGCGGTGAAGGACTAGGCCACCCGACCCAGTACTTC
D: .; size: few; V: TRBV7-9; J: TRBJ2-5; length: 15; CDR3: CASSLGKGGGETQYF; DNA: TGTGCCAGCAGCTTAGGAAAGGGGGGGGGAGAGACCCAGTACTTC
D: .; size: .; V: TRBV6-4; J: TRBJ2-3; length: 14; CDR3: CASSVVYSTDTQYF; DNA: TGTGCCAGCAGTGTCGTCTATTCCACAGATACGCAGTATTTT
D: TRBD1; size: .; V: TRBV29-1; J: TRBJ2-3; length: 14; CDR3: CSVDGQGVADTQYF; DNA: TGCAGCGTGGACGGACAGGGAGTGGCAGATACGCAGTATTTT
D: TRBD2; size: .; V: TRBV10-1; J: TRBJ2-1; length: 16; CDR3: CASSTGGLAEYNEQFF; DNA: TGCGCCAGCAGTACGGGAGGTCTAGCGGAATACAATGAGCAGTTCTTC
D: TRBD2; size: .; V: TRBV11-2; J: TRBJ2-2; length: 18; CDR3: CASSLGPLAGGNTGELFF; DNA: TGTGCCAGCAGCTTAGGACCCCTAGCGGGGGGCAACACCGGGGAGCTGTTTTTT
D: TRBD1; size: .; V: TRBV4-1; J: TRBJ2-7; length: 17; CDR3: CASSQDTGPGQAVEQYF; DNA: TGCGCCAGCAGCCAAGATACGGGACCGGGACAGGCCGTCGAGCAGTACTTC
D: .; size: .; V: TRBV25-1; J: TRBJ1-4; length: 13; CDR3: CASSLVIGGKLFF; DNA: TGTGCCAGCAGCCTGGTAATAGGAGGGAAACTGTTTTTT
D: TRBD1; size: once; V: TRBV6-5; J: TRBJ1-2; length: 14; CDR3: CATCLGQGGYGYTF; DNA: TGTGCCACCTGCCTCGGACAGGGAGGCTATGGCTACACCTTC
D: TRBD2; size: many; V: TRBV28; J: TRBJ2-3; length: 12; CDR3: CATGLGTDTQYF; DNA: TGTGCCACAGGACTAGGCACAGATACGCAGTATTTT
D: TRBD2; size: .; V: TRBV5-3; J: TRBJ2-1; length: 17; CDR3: CARKNYGREGTYNEQFF; DNA: TGTGCCAGAAAGAATTATGGGCGGGAGGGCACCTACAATGAGCAGTTCTTC
D: .; size: once; V: TRBV21-1; J: TRBJ2-5; length: 19; CDR3: CASSKDPSDRAPPPETQYF; DNA: TGTGCCAGCAGCAAAGATCCTTCGGACAGGGCTCCCCCCCCCGAGACCCAGTACTTC
D: TRBD2; size: .; V: TRBV10-3; J: TRBJ2-5; length: 15; CDR3: CAISVTSGSKETQYF; DNA: TGTGCCATCAGTGTTACTAGCGGGAGTAAAGAGACCCAGTACTTC
D: .; size: .; V: TRBV30; J: TRBJ2-5; length: 12; CDR3: CAWRARVGTQYF; DNA: TGTGCCTGGAGGGCCCGGGTCGGGACCCAGTACTTC
D: TRBD1; size: .; V: TRBV28; J: TRBJ1-1; length: 15; CDR3: CASSRTGGMNTEAFF; DNA: TGTGCCAGCAGCCGGACAGGGGGCATGAACACTGAAGCTTTCTTT
D: TRBD1; size: few; V: TRBV11-2; J: TRBJ1-2; length: 11; CDR3: CASSWDRGYTF; DNA: TGTGCCAGCAGCTGGGACAGAGGCTACACCTTC
D: TRBD1; size: .; V: TRBV4-2; J: TRBJ2-6; length: 17; CDR3: CASSQDQGASGANVLTF; DNA: TGTGCCAGCAGCCAAGATCAGGGGGCCTCTGGGGCCAACGTCTTGACTTTC
D: .; size: .; V: TRBV18; J: TRBJ2-4; length: 14; CDR3: CASSPILGGDIQYF; DNA: TGTGCCAGCTCACCGATCCTAGGGGGGGACATTCAGTACTTC
D: .; size: once; V: TRBV5-4; J: TRBJ2-3; length: 12; CDR3: CASSLITDTQYF; DNA: TGTGCCAGCAGCCTAATAACAGATACGCAGTATTTT
D: TRBD1; size: few; V: TRBV6-1; J: TRBJ2-7; length: 16; CDR3: CASSEGPTGLLGEQYF; DNA: TGTGCCAGCAGTGAAGGCCCGACAGGGCTTCTCGGGGAGCAGTACTTC